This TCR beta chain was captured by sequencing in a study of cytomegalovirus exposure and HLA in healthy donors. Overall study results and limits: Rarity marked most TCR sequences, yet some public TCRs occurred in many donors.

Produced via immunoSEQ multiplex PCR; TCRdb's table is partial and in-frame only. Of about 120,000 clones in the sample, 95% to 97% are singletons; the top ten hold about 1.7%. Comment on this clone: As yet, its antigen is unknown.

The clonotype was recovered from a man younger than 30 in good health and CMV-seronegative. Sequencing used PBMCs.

The CDR3 protein is CASSSQRAREQYF. The CDR3 DNA is TGTGCCAGCAGTTCCCAGCGGGCCCGCGAGCAGTACTTC. J is TRBJ2-7 and V is TRBV27; tentative D call: TRBD2 (6 bases). Trimming took 4 bases from V and 6 from J, leaving 13 bases between them. This CDR3 comprises 13 residues. The germline V gene encodes CDR1 MNHEY and CDR2 SMNVEV (reference sequence).